These T cell receptor beta chains were read from a single sample in a study of OX40 agonist ivuxolimab in advanced cancers. The protocol was immunoSEQ multiplex PCR, while the TCRdb copy is restricted to in-frame clones and leaves out a portion. In the table there are some 150,000 clones, 90% of which are singletons. The sample was CD4+ or CD8+ T cells sorted from blood, taken in a trial of the OX40 agonist ivuxolimab. The receptor source for this set is an adult with an advanced solid tumor such as melanoma, head and neck, liver or kidney cancer. Both conserved end residues are part of each CDR3. A D gene is named only where the DNA matches it firmly. The size field is filled for only some rows; it gives once, few, many or a size class.

D,size,V,J,DNA,CDR3
-,-,TRBV28,TRBJ2-7,TGTGCCAGTTCCGGGCCTTGGGAGTGGGAGCAGTACTTC,CASSGPWEWEQYF
TRBD2,-,TRBV7-2,TRBJ2-7,TGTGCCAGCAGCTTAGGGGGGGGCTCCTACGAGCAGTACTTC,CASSLGGGSYEQYF
TRBD1,-,TRBV2,TRBJ2-2,TGTGCCAGCATCGGGACAGGGCTCACCGGGGAGCTGTTTTTT,CASIGTGLTGELFF
-,-,TRBV20-1,TRBJ2-1,TGCAGTGCTGCCAAGGGGATTGAGCAGTTCTTC,CSAAKGIEQFF
TRBD2,-,TRBV4-3,TRBJ2-7,TGCGCCAGCAGCCCAGGGACTAGCGGGAGCGGGTCCTACGAGCAGTACTTC,CASSPGTSGSGSYEQYF
-,-,TRBV5-1,TRBJ2-3,TGCGCCAGCTTAGTAGGTATTGGCACAGATACGCAGTATTTT,CASLVGIGTDTQYF
TRBD2,-,TRBV9,TRBJ2-1,TGTGCCAGCAGCGTAGACGGGAGGGGGGTTAATGAGCAGTTCTTC,CASSVDGRGVNEQFF
-,-,TRBV19,TRBJ1-3,TGTGCCAGTAGTATTCGAGTCGACAGCTCTGGAAACACCATATATTTT,CASSIRVDSSGNTIYF
TRBD2,few,TRBV27,TRBJ2-2,TGTGCCAGCAGTTCTTTAGCGGGAGGGGGGCCCGGGGAGCTGTTTTTT,CASSSLAGGGPGELFF
-,-,TRBV7-9,TRBJ2-1,TGTGCCAGCAGCTTAGGGGATGCTTATAATGAGCAGTTCTTC,CASSLGDAYNEQFF
-,few,TRBV19,TRBJ2-7,TGTGCCAGTGGAAACTACGAGCAGTACTTC,CASGNYEQYF
-,-,TRBV2,TRBJ2-2,TGTGCCAGCAGGGTTAGTCTGAACACCGGGGAGCTGTTTTTT,CASRVSLNTGELFF
-,-,TRBV7-7,TRBJ2-2,TGTGCTAGCAGCCCCCGGGCGGGATGGGACACCGGGGAGCTGTTTTTT,CASSPRAGWDTGELFF
-,-,TRBV7-2,TRBJ1-5,TGTGCCAGCAGCTTAATGGTCCGGGCGAGCAATCAGCCCCAGCATTTT,CASSLMVRASNQPQHF
-,once,TRBV27,TRBJ2-4,TGTGCCAGCAGGGGGGCGGGGGCGAACATTCAGTACTTC,CASRGAGANIQYF
TRBD1,once,TRBV27,TRBJ1-2,TGTGCCAGCAGCGTCAGACAGGGGGGAAACTATGGCTACACCTTC,CASSVRQGGNYGYTF
TRBD2,-,TRBV6-5,TRBJ2-1,TGTGCCAGCAGCTACTGGACTAGCGGTTACAATGAGCAGTTCTTC,CASSYWTSGYNEQFF
TRBD2,-,TRBV30,TRBJ2-5,TGTGCCTGGAGCGTAGGAGTGACTAGCGGGAGGGAGACCCAGTACTTC,CAWSVGVTSGRETQYF
-,once,TRBV14,TRBJ1-6,TGTGCCAGCAGCTCGCATTGGGGGGGGTCACCCCTCCACTTT,CASSSHWGGSPLHF
-,-,TRBV28,TRBJ1-2,TGTGCCAGCAGTTCACGGGTTGGGCAGCCGAACTATGGCTACACCTTC,CASSSRVGQPNYGYTF
TRBD1,-,TRBV7-9,TRBJ1-6,TGTGCCAGCAGCTTAGGGGCACAGGGGTTATCGATTTCACCCCTCCACTTT,CASSLGAQGLSISPLHF
TRBD2,-,TRBV7-3,TRBJ2-3,TGTGCCAGCAGCCCCGGACTAGCAGGGGATACGCAGTATTTT,CASSPGLAGDTQYF
TRBD2,-,TRBV28,TRBJ2-3,TGTGCCAGCAGTTTAATACTAGCGGGAGGCACAGATACGCAGTATTTT,CASSLILAGGTDTQYF
TRBD1,once,TRBV28,TRBJ1-2,TGTGCCAGCAGCAAGGGCGGACAGGGGAGCTATGGCTACACCTTC,CASSKGGQGSYGYTF
TRBD2,once,TRBV10-3,TRBJ2-2,TGTGCCATCAGAGACGCCGGGACTAGTCAGAACACCGGGGAGCTGTTTTTT,CAIRDAGTSQNTGELFF
-,-,TRBV19,TRBJ1-4,TGTGCCAGTAGGATCACCCCAACTAATGAAAAACTGTTTTTT,CASRITPTNEKLFF
TRBD1,few,TRBV2,TRBJ1-1,TGTGCCAGCGGGGGACAGGGGAACACTGAAGCTTTCTTT,CASGGQGNTEAFF
TRBD2,-,TRBV2,TRBJ2-3,TGTGCCAGCAGTGAAAGCCTAGCGGGAGATACGCAGTATTTT,CASSESLAGDTQYF
TRBD1,-,TRBV5-1,TRBJ2-7,TGCGCCAGCAGCACTTCCGGGACAGGGCGGGCAAGCGAGCAGTACTTC,CASSTSGTGRASEQYF
-,-,TRBV30,TRBJ2-1,TGTGCCTGGAGTGTACCGCGAGGGGGCTGGCTAGCGAGCTCCTACAATGAGCAGTTCTTC,CAWSVPRGGWLASSYNEQFF
-,-,TRBV7-8,TRBJ2-3,TGTGCCAGCAGCCAGCGGACCCAAGGCAGCACAGATACGCAGTATTTT,CASSQRTQGSTDTQYF
TRBD2,-,TRBV5-4,TRBJ2-2,TGTGCCAGCAGCGGGGGACTAGCGGGAAACACCGGGGAGCTGTTTTTT,CASSGGLAGNTGELFF
-,-,TRBV7-2,TRBJ2-7,TGTGCCAGCAGCTTAGCGGGAGTAAAGTACTTC,CASSLAGVKYF
-,-,TRBV28,TRBJ1-1,TGTGCCAGCCATAGGGAGGCTGAAGCTTTCTTT,CASHREAEAFF
-,-,TRBV28,TRBJ2-3,TGTGCCAGCAGTTTACAGCAGGCGGATACGCAGTATTTT,CASSLQQADTQYF
-,-,TRBV29-1,TRBJ2-1,TGCAGCGTTGGGGCAGCCTACAATGAGCAGTTCTTC,CSVGAAYNEQFF
-,-,TRBV28,TRBJ2-1,TGTGCCAGTAATCAGGGTAGTGAGCAGTTCTTC,CASNQGSEQFF
TRBD2,-,TRBV7-2,TRBJ2-1,TGTGCCAGCAGCTTTAGTAGCGGGAGATGGGAGCAGTTCTTC,CASSFSSGRWEQFF
TRBD2,few,TRBV19,TRBJ2-1,TGTGCCAGTAGTACTAGCGGAGCCTACAATGAGCAGTTCTTC,CASSTSGAYNEQFF
-,-,TRBV11-2,TRBJ2-7,TGTGCCAGCAGTCGTCAGGGGGACTCGAGATACTACGAGCAGTACTTC,CASSRQGDSRYYEQYF
TRBD1,once,TRBV12-5,TRBJ1-2,TGTGCTAGTGGTCGGACAGGAATGAGGAATAACTATGGCTACACCTTC,CASGRTGMRNNYGYTF
-,once,TRBV28,TRBJ1-1,TGTGCCAGCAGTTCTGCATCCATGGCCAACACTGAAGCTTTCTTT,CASSSASMANTEAFF
-,-,TRBV7-2,TRBJ2-7,TGTGCCAGCAGCTTCACGATCGATACAGGGCGGCTGGAGCAGTACTTC,CASSFTIDTGRLEQYF
TRBD1,-,TRBV4-1,TRBJ2-7,TGCGCCAGCAGTCCCGGGACAGCGTCCAAAGTCTACGAGCAGTACTTC,CASSPGTASKVYEQYF
-,-,TRBV5-1,TRBJ1-4,TGCGCCAGCAGCTTGGGGGGAGGGGACCCACGCGATGAAAAACTGTTTTTT,CASSLGGGDPRDEKLFF
-,-,TRBV6-1,TRBJ2-5,TGTGCCAGCAGTGAAGCGGGGACGGCCGCACGGACCCAGTACTTC,CASSEAGTAARTQYF
TRBD2,once,TRBV5-4,TRBJ2-1,TGTGCCAGCAGCCTAACTAGCGGGGGACACAATGAGCAGTTCTTC,CASSLTSGGHNEQFF